These 26 T cell receptor beta chains were all obtained from the same sample, sequenced in a study of blood T cell repertoires in COVID-19. The repertoire was sequenced with immunoSEQ multiplex PCR; TCRdb's copy has only in-frame clones and lacks some. The sample consists of about 130,000 clones, more than 70% of them appearing once. Source material: peripheral blood. These receptors came from a woman of 80 years or more with acute or convalescent COVID-19.

This chain links TRBV5-6 with TRBJ2-7, with 11 bases matching TRBD2. The ends lost 0 bases at V and 2 bases at J; junction bases unmatched: 10. This CDR3 is 18 amino acids long. Germline V gives CDR1 SGHDT, CDR2 YYEEEE. DNA for the CDR3: TGTGCCAGCAGCTTGGCCTGGTCGACTAGCGGGATGCCCTACGAGCAGTACTTC. Translation gives CASSLAWSTSGMPYEQYF.

The V and J genes are TRBV19 and TRBJ1-5, with TRBD1 matching over 8 bases. Germline V gives CDR1 LNHDA, CDR2 SQIVND (reference sequence). This CDR3 has 15 amino acids. With 5 bases clipped from V and 2 bases from J, the junction kept 5 bases outside the gene matches. In nucleotides, the CDR3 is TGTGCCAGTAGTTTAAAGACAGGGGGCAATCAGCCCCAGCATTTT. Amino acid sequence: CASSLKTGGNQPQHF.

CDR3 protein: CASSFLGQGSYEQYF. The CDR3 DNA reads TGTGCCAGCAGCTTCTTGGGACAGGGCTCGTACGAGCAGTACTTC. The chain uses TRBV9 and TRBJ2-7, with TRBD1 matching 9 bases. After removal of 4 bases from V and 4 bases from J, the junction contained 9 bases not matched to a gene. Germline CDR1 and CDR2: SGDLS and YYNGEE. The CDR3 contains 15 residues.

The chain recombines TRBV6-5 with TRBJ2-5; tentatively, D is TRBD2 (5 bases). Looked up from germline, CDR1 is MNHEY and CDR2 is SVGAGI. Trimming pared 6 bases from V and 5 bases from J, leaving 16 bases between. The CDR3 has 14 amino acids. The CDR3 sequence: CASRDWGPGETQYF. The CDR3 nucleotides read TGTGCCAGCAGGGACTGGGGTCCCGGTGAGACCCAGTACTTC.

This chain uses TRBV5-6 with TRBJ1-1; weak D call: TRBD1 (5 bases). CDR1 and CDR2 (germline): SGHDT, YYEEEE. This CDR3 has 14 amino acids. V was cut by 2 bases and J by 4 bases, with 12 bases left in between. The CDR3 coding sequence is TGTGCCAGCAGCTTAACCCGCGGGACCACTGAAGCTTTCTTT. Its protein is CASSLTRGTTEAFF.

CDR3 nucleotides: TGTGCCAGCTCGGGAAATGAAAAACTGTTTTTT. This codes for CASSGNEKLFF. This rearrangement joins TRBV6-1 to TRBJ1-4; no reliable D call. Trimming pared 8 bases from V and 5 bases from J, leaving 6 bases between. Germline V gene data show CDR1 as MNHNS and CDR2 as SASEGT. The CDR3 loop spans 11 amino acids.

This chain links TRBV7-3 with TRBJ1-1; tentative D call: TRBD1 (5 bases). V was cut by 9 bases and J by 3 bases, with 17 bases left in between. The CDR3 is 14 residues long. Looked up from germline, CDR1 is SGHTA and CDR2 is FQGTGA. The CDR3, as DNA: TGTGCCAGTCGGGCAGGGAGGCCGGACACTGAAGCTTTCTTT. Translated, it gives CASRAGRPDTEAFF.

This chain connects TRBV3-1 (or the pseudogene TRBV3-2) to TRBJ2-3; D possibly corresponds to TRBD1 (6 bases). The ends were cut back, 4 bases at V and 0 bases at J, with 14 bases in the middle. In germline, CDR1 is LGHDT, CDR2 YNNKEL (reference sequence). This CDR3 comprises 16 residues. The CDR3 DNA reads as TGTGCCAGCAGCCCCAGGGGCCCCCTTAGCACAGATACGCAGTATTTT. Translation: CASSPRGPLSTDTQYF.

V is TRBV15 and J is TRBJ2-5, with 8 positions matching TRBD1. Germline lookup yields CDR1 LNHNV and CDR2 YYDKDF (reference sequence). CDR3 length: 16 amino acids. V was pared by 0 bases and J by 5 bases, with 8 bases of the junction left unmatched. The CDR3 sequence is CATSRDFRTGPETQYF. The CDR3 DNA sequence: TGTGCCACCAGCAGAGATTTCCGGACAGGGCCGGAGACCCAGTACTTC.

CDR3 protein: CASSYGLQRNYGYTF. The CDR3 DNA reads TGTGCCAGCAGTTACGGTCTACAGCGGAACTATGGCTACACCTTC. The V and J genes are TRBV6-5 and TRBJ1-2, with no clear D. The V end was cut by 2 bases, the J end by 2 bases, with 12 bases between. Germline CDR1 is MNHEY and CDR2 is SVGAGI. CDR3 length: 15 amino acids.

This clone was detected a few times. The CDR3 DNA follows: TGTGCTAGTGGTTTGGTACCTGGGGGGGAACGGAACACTGAAGCTTTCTTT. It encodes CASGLVPGGERNTEAFF. This chain connects TRBV12-5 to TRBJ1-1; TRBD1 is a possible D gene (5 bases). With 0 bases removed from V and 1 base from J, the gap between germline ends came to 15 bases. The length of the CDR3 is 17 residues. The V gene's germline CDR1 is LGHNT and CDR2 FRNRAP.

V usage is TRBV28 and J usage is TRBJ1-2, with D possibly TRBD1 on 6 matching bases. V lost 6 bases, J lost 4 bases, and 18 bases lay in between. The CDR3 spans 15 residues. Per the germline V gene, CDR1 is MDHEN and CDR2 is SYDVKM. In DNA, the CDR3 is TGTGCCAGCAGCCCTGGGGGCCAGGGCTTCTATGGCTACACCTTC. Residues: CASSPGGQGFYGYTF.

The chain combines TRBV6-1 with TRBJ1-5; tentatively, D is TRBD1 (5 bases). Germline V lookup: CDR1 MNHNS, CDR2 SASEGT. V lost 1 base to trimming and J lost 7 bases, with 11 bases between them. The CDR3 length is 14 residues. The CDR3 region is CASSEGSGRQPQHF. The CDR3 DNA is TGTGCCAGCAGTGAAGGGTCAGGGAGGCAGCCCCAGCATTTT.

J is TRBJ2-5 and V is TRBV11-3; perhaps TRBD2 as D (6 bases). The CDR3 is 15 amino acids. Looked up from germline, CDR1 is SGHNT and CDR2 is YENEEA. With 6 bases removed from V and 5 bases from J, the gap between germline ends came to 19 bases. The CDR3 region is CASSLGGGDRETQYF. The CDR3 DNA is TGTGCCAGCAGTCTGGGTGGAGGGGATCGGGAGACCCAGTACTTC. Variable domain in full (rest from reference TRBV11-3 and TRBJ2-5): EAGVVQSPRYKIIEKKQPVAFWCNPISGHNTLYWYLQNLGQGPELLIRYENEEAVDDSQLPKDRFSAERLKGVDSTLKIQPAELGDSAVYLCASSLGGGDRETQYFGPGTRLLVL.

This clone was counted only a few times. V gene TRBV5-1 combines with J gene TRBJ1-2; 7 bases are a match to TRBD1. The germline CDR1 and CDR2 sequences are SGHRS and YFSETQ. The CDR3 length is 16 residues. V shed 3 bases, J shed 0 bases, and the junction held 8 bases outside the gene matches. The CDR3 region is CASSSDATGSNYGYTF. The CDR3 DNA is TGCGCCAGCAGCTCCGATGCGACAGGGTCTAACTATGGCTACACCTTC.

The rearrangement links TRBV5-1 to TRBJ1-2; tentatively, D is TRBD1 (5 bases). This CDR3 spans 18 amino acids. The V gene's germline CDR1 is SGHRS and CDR2 YFSETQ. V dropped 0 bases and J dropped 6 bases, with 24 bases sitting between them. The chain's CDR3 is CASSLAPLGARLEDGYTF. The CDR3 DNA reads as TGCGCCAGCAGCTTGGCTCCCCTTGGGGCCCGGCTGGAAGATGGCTACACCTTC.

The V gene is TRBV6-5, the J gene TRBJ2-7; 10 positions match TRBD2. This CDR3 comprises 12 residues. The germline V gene encodes CDR1 MNHEY and CDR2 SVGAGI. Germline trimming cut 6 bases from V and 6 bases from J; bases unmatched to any gene: 2. Here the CDR3 reads CASRERGGEQYF. The DNA for the CDR3 is TGTGCCAGCAGGGAGCGGGGGGGCGAGCAGTACTTC.

This chain connects TRBV5-5 to TRBJ1-2; 7 bases align to TRBD1. V shed 4 bases and J 4 bases; nucleotides not matched to a gene: 7. CDR1 and CDR2 from the germline V gene are SGHKS and YYEKEE (reference sequence). The CDR3 is 14 residues long. The CDR3 DNA sequence: TGTGCCAGCAGCCTCGGGACAGTCCCCTATGGCTACACCTTC. Protein sequence: CASSLGTVPYGYTF.

V and J are TRBV24-1 and TRBJ2-3, with 9 bases fitting TRBD1. The germline CDR1 and CDR2 sequences are KGHDR and SFDVKD. Trimming at V came to 4 bases and at J to 2 bases, leaving 9 bases not matched to a gene. The CDR3 length is 17 residues. CDR3 sequence (DNA): TGTGCCACCAGTGAGGGGGGACAGGGCCTCCTCACAGATACGCAGTATTTT. The encoded protein is CATSEGGQGLLTDTQYF.

The chain links TRBV9 to TRBJ2-2, with 7 bases matching TRBD2. V trimming: 4 bases; J trimming: 4 bases; junction bases outside the gene matches: 10. CDR3 length: 16 residues. CDR1 and CDR2 (germline): SGDLS, YYNGEE. As DNA, the CDR3 is TGTGCCAGCAGCTCAGGGACTATGGGTAGCACCGGGGAGCTGTTTTTT. Amino acids: CASSSGTMGSTGELFF.

The chain links TRBV2 to TRBJ1-2; maybe TRBD1 (6 bases). V gave up 2 bases and J gave up 0 bases, with 7 bases separating them. This CDR3 is 14 amino acids long. In germline, CDR1 is SNHLY, CDR2 FYNNEI. CDR3 protein: CASSETGTNYGYTF. The CDR3 region has the DNA TGTGCCAGCAGTGAAACAGGGACTAACTATGGCTACACCTTC.

This sequence joins TRBV3-1 (or the pseudogene TRBV3-2) and TRBJ1-5, with a possible D match to TRBD1 (5 bases). Trimming removed 1 base at V and 4 bases at J, with 14 bases between. The germline gives CDR1 LGHDT, CDR2 YNNKEL (reference sequence). The CDR3 totals 16 residues. The CDR3 bases are TGTGCCAGCAGCCAAGGCATTGGGGGGGTTAATCAGCCCCAGCATTTT. It codes for CASSQGIGGVNQPQHF.

Only a few counts were recorded for this clone. V is TRBV7-2 and J is TRBJ1-2; a possible D gene is TRBD1 (5 bases). Germline loops: CDR1 SGHTA, CDR2 FQGNSA. Trimming removed 5 bases from V and 4 bases from J, with 8 bases in between. The CDR3 contains 12 residues. The CDR3 DNA follows: TGTGCCAGCAGCCTTGACAGCTATGGCTACACCTTC. It codes for CASSLDSYGYTF.

The chain couples TRBV5-6 to TRBJ1-4; 8 bases line up with TRBD1. The junction had 2 bases not matched to a gene; V was cut back by 2 bases and J by 8 bases. Germline V gene sequence: CDR1 SGHDT, CDR2 YYEEEE. The CDR3 sequence is 13 residues long. The CDR3 here is CASSFDRGEKLFF. Written as DNA, the CDR3 is TGTGCCAGCAGCTTCGACAGGGGCGAAAAACTGTTTTTT. Using reference TRBV5-6 and TRBJ1-4 for the parts outside the CDR3, the full variable domain is DAGVTQSPTHLIKTRGQQVTLRCSPKSGHDTVSWYQQALGQGPQFIFQYYEEEERQRGNFPDRFSGHQFPNYSSELNVNALLLGDSALYLCASSFDRGEKLFFGSGTQLSVL.

This chain links TRBV7-3 with TRBJ1-6, with 7 bases lining up with TRBD1. Germline lookup yields CDR1 SGHTA and CDR2 FQGTGA. The CDR3 sequence is 14 residues long. The V segment lost 5 bases and the J segment 7 bases; nucleotides outside the gene matches: 5. CDR3 sequence: CASSTTGWNSPLHF. CDR3 sequence (DNA): TGTGCCAGCAGCACGACAGGGTGGAATTCACCCCTCCACTTT.

Worth noting for this clone: Germline and junction disagree at one end, which may indicate a read error. The chain joins TRBV9 to TRBJ1-3; no clear D. The CDR3 runs to 12 residues. The germline CDR1 and CDR2 sequences are SGDLS and YYNGEE. The CDR3 coding sequence is TGTGCCAGCAGCGTAAACGAGGTGGTCCTGAATTTT. Protein: CASSVNEVVLNF. Full variable domain (remainder filled in from reference TRBV9 and TRBJ1-3): DSGVTQTPKHLITATGQRVTLRCSPRSGDLSVYWYQQSLDQGLQFLIQYYNGEERAKGNILERFSAQQFPDLHSELNLSSLELGDSALYFCASSVNEVVLNFGEGSWLTVV.